This is a list of T cell receptor beta chains from one sample in a study of CD8 T cells in Susac syndrome. TCRdb itself ran the immunoSEQ multiplex PCR reads through MiXCR, one entry per CDR3 protein. The data hold hundreds of thousands of distinct CDR3 sequences, with about 93% observed a single time. The sample was CD4+ T cells from PBMCs. Every receptor here comes from a human donor with multiple sclerosis. The CDR3 runs from the conserved cysteine through the conserved F or W. The D gene is left open where the match is weak. Some rows have no size entry. The others give once, few or many, or a class for an expanded clone.

D gene	V gene	clone size	J gene	CDR3 DNA	CDR3 protein
TRBD1	TRBV7-2	.	TRBJ2-1	TGTGCCAGCACCAGACAGGGGTGGTCCTACAATGAGCAGTTCTTC	CASTRQGWSYNEQFF
.	TRBV29-1	.	TRBJ2-2	TGCAGCGTTGGCCCAGGGGCAGGGGAGCTGTTTTTT	CSVGPGAGELFF
TRBD1	TRBV24-1	.	TRBJ1-2	TGTGCCACCAGTTCCAGGGACAGAGCTAACTATGGCTACACCTTC	CATSSRDRANYGYTF
.	TRBV7-9	.	TRBJ2-2	TGTGCCAGCAGCTTGACGCCCCCGGGGGAGCTGTTTTTT	CASSLTPPGELFF
TRBD2	TRBV4-1	.	TRBJ2-3	TGCGCCAGCAGCCAAATAAGAACTAGCGGGCGGATTGACACAGATACGCAGTATTTT	CASSQIRTSGRIDTDTQYF
.	TRBV12-3/TRBV12-4	.	TRBJ1-2	TGTGCCAGCAGTTTAAGGCAATCCAACTATGGCTACACCTTC	CASSLRQSNYGYTF
TRBD2	TRBV30	.	TRBJ2-1	TGTGCCTGGAGGCCGGGACTAGCTATCGATGAGCAGTTCTTC	CAWRPGLAIDEQFF
.	TRBV9	.	TRBJ1-2	TGTGCCAGCAGCGAGAGCAGGGCTGGCTACACCTTC	CASSESRAGYTF
.	TRBV15	.	TRBJ2-3	TGTGCCACCAGCGGGGTGAGTGGGGGCCCAGATACGCAGTATTTT	CATSGVSGGPDTQYF
.	TRBV5-8	.	TRBJ1-5	TGTGCCAGCAGCTTGGTTCGGGAGAGTTTTGGCAATCAGCCCCAGCATTTT	CASSLVRESFGNQPQHF
.	TRBV5-1	.	TRBJ2-7	TGCGCCAGCAGCTTGGCCGCGGGGGCGTACGAGCAGTACTTC	CASSLAAGAYEQYF
.	TRBV15	.	TRBJ1-1	TGTGCCACCAGCCGGGGACCCCTGGAAGCTTTCTTT	CATSRGPLEAFF
.	TRBV12-3/TRBV12-4	.	TRBJ1-1	TGTGCCAGCAGCCCCGAGCGCTCGGGCACTGAAGCTTTCTTT	CASSPERSGTEAFF
.	TRBV5-1	once	TRBJ1-1	TGCGCCAGCAGCTTGGATGCAGGGACTGAAGCTTTCTTT	CASSLDAGTEAFF
TRBD1	TRBV29-1	.	TRBJ2-3	TGCAGCGTTGCCCCGACAGGGGCCCATCGGGGTACGCAGTATTTT	CSVAPTGAHRGTQYF
TRBD2	TRBV19	once	TRBJ2-1	TGTGCCAGTAGTATAACCGGACTAGCGGGGGGGAATGAGCAGTTCTTC	CASSITGLAGGNEQFF
TRBD1	TRBV5-1	.	TRBJ2-5	TGCGCCAGCAGCTTCACAGGGGGGTACGAGACCCAGTACTTC	CASSFTGGYETQYF
.	TRBV7-9	.	TRBJ1-2	TGTGCCAGCAGCCCCGGGGGGAAGAACTATGGCTACACCTTC	CASSPGGKNYGYTF
TRBD1	TRBV18	.	TRBJ2-5	TGTGCCAGCTCACCACAGGGGGCCCTTCAGGAGACCCAGTACTTC	CASSPQGALQETQYF
TRBD1	TRBV6-1	once	TRBJ2-4	TGTGCCAGCAGTCCGGACAGGGGGCGCGGGGCCAAAAACATTCAGTACTTC	CASSPDRGRGAKNIQYF
.	TRBV18	.	TRBJ2-7	TGTGCCAGCTCACCACAGAGGACCTACTACGAGCAGTACTTC	CASSPQRTYYEQYF
TRBD1	TRBV4-2	.	TRBJ2-7	TGTGCCAGCAGCCCCGACGGACAGGCGTCGAACGAGCAGTACTTC	CASSPDGQASNEQYF
.	TRBV30	.	TRBJ1-1	TGTGCCTGGAGTGGGGAAGGGGACACTGAAGCTTTCTTT	CAWSGEGDTEAFF
.	TRBV29-1	.	TRBJ1-1	TGCAGCGTTGCTAACACAGCATACACTGAAGCTTTCTTT	CSVANTAYTEAFF
.	TRBV30	.	TRBJ1-4	TGTGCCTGGAGAGCCTTCGGTGAAAAACTGTTTTTT	CAWRAFGEKLFF
TRBD2	TRBV5-4	.	TRBJ2-1	TGTGCCAGCAGTCCAGCGGGGGGGCTTCTGAATGAGCAGTTCTTC	CASSPAGGLLNEQFF
.	TRBV7-9	once	TRBJ2-1	TGTGCCAGCAGCTTACAGGGAAATCCCTACAATGAGCAGTTCTTC	CASSLQGNPYNEQFF
.	TRBV20-1	.	TRBJ2-1	TGCAGTGCTAATCTCGGGAGCTCGAATGAGCAGTTCTTC	CSANLGSSNEQFF
.	TRBV15	.	TRBJ1-2	TGTGCCACCAGCAGGGGAAACAGGGAGGGTGGCTACACCTTC	CATSRGNREGGYTF